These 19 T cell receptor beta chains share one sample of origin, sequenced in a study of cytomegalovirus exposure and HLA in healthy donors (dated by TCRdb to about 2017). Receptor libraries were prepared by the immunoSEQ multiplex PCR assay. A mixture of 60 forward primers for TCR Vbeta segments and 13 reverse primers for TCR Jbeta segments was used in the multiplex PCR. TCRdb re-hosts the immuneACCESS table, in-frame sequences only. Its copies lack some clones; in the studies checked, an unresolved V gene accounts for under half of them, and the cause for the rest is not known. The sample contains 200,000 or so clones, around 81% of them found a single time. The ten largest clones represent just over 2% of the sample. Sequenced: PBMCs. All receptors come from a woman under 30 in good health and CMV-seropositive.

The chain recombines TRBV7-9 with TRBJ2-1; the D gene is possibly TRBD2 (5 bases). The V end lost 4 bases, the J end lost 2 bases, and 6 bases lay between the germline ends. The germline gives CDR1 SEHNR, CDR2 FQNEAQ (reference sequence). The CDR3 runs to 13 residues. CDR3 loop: CASSSLAYNEQFF. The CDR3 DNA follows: TGTGCCAGCAGCTCACTAGCCTACAATGAGCAGTTCTTC.

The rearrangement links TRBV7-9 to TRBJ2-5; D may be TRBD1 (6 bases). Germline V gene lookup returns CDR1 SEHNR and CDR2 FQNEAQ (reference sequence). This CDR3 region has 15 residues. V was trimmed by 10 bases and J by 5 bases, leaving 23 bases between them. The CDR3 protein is CAIPQTTRGGETQYF. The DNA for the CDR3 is TGTGCCATCCCACAGACAACCAGGGGTGGGGAGACCCAGTACTTC.

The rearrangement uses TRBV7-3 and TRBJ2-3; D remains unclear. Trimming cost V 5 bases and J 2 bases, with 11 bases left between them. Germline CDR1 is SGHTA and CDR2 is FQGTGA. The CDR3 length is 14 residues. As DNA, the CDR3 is TGTGCCAGCAGCCTCACTATTCACACAGATACGCAGTATTTT. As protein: CASSLTIHTDTQYF. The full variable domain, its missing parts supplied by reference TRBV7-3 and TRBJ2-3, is GAGVSQTPSNKVTEKGKYVELRCDPISGHTALYWYRQSLGQGPEFLIYFQGTGAADDSGLPNDRFFAVRPEGSVSTLKIQRTERGDSAVYLCASSLTIHTDTQYFGPGTRLTVL.

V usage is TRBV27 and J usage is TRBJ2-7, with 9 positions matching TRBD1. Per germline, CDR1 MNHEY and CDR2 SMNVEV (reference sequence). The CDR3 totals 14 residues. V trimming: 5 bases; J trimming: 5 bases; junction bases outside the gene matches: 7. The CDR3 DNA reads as TGTGCCAGCAGTCCCTGGGACAGGGAGGACGAGCAGTACTTC. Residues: CASSPWDREDEQYF.

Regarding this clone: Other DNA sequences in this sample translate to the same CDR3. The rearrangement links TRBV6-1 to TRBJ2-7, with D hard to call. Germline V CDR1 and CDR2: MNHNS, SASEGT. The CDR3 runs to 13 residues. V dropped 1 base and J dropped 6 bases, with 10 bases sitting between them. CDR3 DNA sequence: TGTGCCAGCAGTGAAGTACTATATCTCGAGCAGTACGTC. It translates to CASSEVLYLEQYV.

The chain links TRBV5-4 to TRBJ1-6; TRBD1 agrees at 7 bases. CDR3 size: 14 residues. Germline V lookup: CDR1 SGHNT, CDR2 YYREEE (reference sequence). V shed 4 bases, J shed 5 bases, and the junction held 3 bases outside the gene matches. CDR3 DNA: TGTGCCAGCAGCCAAGGACAGGATAATTCACCCCTCCACTTT. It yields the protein CASSQGQDNSPLHF.

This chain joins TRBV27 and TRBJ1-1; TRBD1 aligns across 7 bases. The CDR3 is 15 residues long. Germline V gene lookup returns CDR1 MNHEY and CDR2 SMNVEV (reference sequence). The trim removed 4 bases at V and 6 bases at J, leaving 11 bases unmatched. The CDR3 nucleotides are TGTGCCAGCAGTTCCCCCGGCAGGGGGAGAGCTGAAGCTTTCTTT. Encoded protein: CASSSPGRGRAEAFF.

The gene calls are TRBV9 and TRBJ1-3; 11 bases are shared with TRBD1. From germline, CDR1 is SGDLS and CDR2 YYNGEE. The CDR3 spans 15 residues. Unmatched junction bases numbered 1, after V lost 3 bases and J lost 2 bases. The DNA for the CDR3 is TGTGCCAGCAGCGCGGGACAGGGGGCTGGAAACACCATATATTTT. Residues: CASSAGQGAGNTIYF.

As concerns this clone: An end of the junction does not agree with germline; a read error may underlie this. CDR3 nucleotides: TGTGCCGGCAGTCGGGACAGTTGGGCCCAGGGGGGCTACACCTTC. Translating gives CAGSRDSWAQGGYTF. The chain employs TRBV6-5 and TRBJ1-2; 7 bases are a match to TRBD1. Germline V gene lookup returns CDR1 MNHEY and CDR2 SVGAGI. The CDR3 consists of 15 residues.

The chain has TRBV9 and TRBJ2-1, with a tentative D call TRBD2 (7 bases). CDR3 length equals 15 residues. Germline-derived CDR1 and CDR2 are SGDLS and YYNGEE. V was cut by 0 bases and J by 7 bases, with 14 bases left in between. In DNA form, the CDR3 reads TGTGCCAGCAGCGTAGAGGCGGGGAGGGGGAATGAGCAGTTCTTC. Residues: CASSVEAGRGNEQFF.

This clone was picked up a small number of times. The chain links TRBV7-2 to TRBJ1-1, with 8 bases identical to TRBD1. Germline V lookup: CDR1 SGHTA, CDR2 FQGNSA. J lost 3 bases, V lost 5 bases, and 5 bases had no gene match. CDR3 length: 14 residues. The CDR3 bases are TGTGCCAGCAGCCGCGGACAGGGTCACACTGAAGCTTTCTTT. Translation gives CASSRGQGHTEAFF.

Here the CDR3 DNA reads TGTGCCAGTAGGCTTCTAGGAGCTAGCACAGATACGCAGTATTTT. Its translation is CASRLLGASTDTQYF. The chain uses TRBV19 and TRBJ2-3; unclear D gene. Looked up from germline, CDR1 is LNHDA and CDR2 is SQIVND (reference sequence). The V gene lost 6 bases and the J gene lost 0 bases, with 13 bases spanning the gap. CDR3 length equals 15 residues.

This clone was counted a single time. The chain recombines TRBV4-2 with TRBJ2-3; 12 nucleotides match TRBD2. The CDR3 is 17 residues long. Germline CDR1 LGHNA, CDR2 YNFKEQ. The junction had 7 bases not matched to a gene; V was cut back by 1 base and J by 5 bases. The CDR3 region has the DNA TGTGCCAGCAGCCAAGGGTCTAGCGGGGGGGCCATAGATACGCAGTATTTT. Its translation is CASSQGSSGGAIDTQYF.

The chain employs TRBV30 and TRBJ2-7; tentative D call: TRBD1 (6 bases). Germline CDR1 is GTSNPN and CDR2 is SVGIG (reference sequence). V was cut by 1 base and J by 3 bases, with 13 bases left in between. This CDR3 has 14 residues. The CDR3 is CAWSGQEKSYEQYF. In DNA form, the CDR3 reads TGTGCCTGGAGTGGACAGGAGAAAAGCTACGAGCAGTACTTC. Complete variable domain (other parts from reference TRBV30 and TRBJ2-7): SQTIHQWPATLVQPVGSPLSLECTVEGTSNPNLYWYRQAAGRGLQLLFYSVGIGQISSEVPQNLSASRPQDRQFILSSKKLLLSDSGFYLCAWSGQEKSYEQYFGPGTRLTVT.

The CDR3 DNA is TGTGCCAGCAGCGATCCGGGACAGAACACTGAAGCTTTCTTT. Its translation: CASSDPGQNTEAFF. This chain connects TRBV13 to TRBJ1-1, with D maybe TRBD1 (6 bases). Per the germline V gene, CDR1 is PRHDT and CDR2 is FYEKMQ (reference sequence). This CDR3 has 14 residues. Trimming shortened V by 5 bases and J by 1 base, and 11 bases separated the two germline ends. The whole variable domain, remainder taken from reference TRBV13 and TRBJ1-1, is AAGVIQSPRHLIKEKRETATLKCYPIPRHDTVYWYQQGPGQDPQFLISFYEKMQSDKGSIPDRFSAQQFSDYHSELNMSSLELGDSALYFCASSDPGQNTEAFFGQGTRLTVV.

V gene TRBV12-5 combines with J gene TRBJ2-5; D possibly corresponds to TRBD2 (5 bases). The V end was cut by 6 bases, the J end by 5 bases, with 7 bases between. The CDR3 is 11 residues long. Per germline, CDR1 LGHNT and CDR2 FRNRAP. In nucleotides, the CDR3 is TGTGCTAGTGGGTTAGCGGAGACCCAGTACTTC. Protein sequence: CASGLAETQYF. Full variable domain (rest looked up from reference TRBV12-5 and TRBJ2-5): DARVTQTPRHKVTEMGQEVTMRCQPILGHNTVFWYRQTMMQGLELLAYFRNRAPLDDSGMPKDRFSAEMPDATLATLKIQPSEPRDSAVYFCASGLAETQYFGPGTRLLVL.

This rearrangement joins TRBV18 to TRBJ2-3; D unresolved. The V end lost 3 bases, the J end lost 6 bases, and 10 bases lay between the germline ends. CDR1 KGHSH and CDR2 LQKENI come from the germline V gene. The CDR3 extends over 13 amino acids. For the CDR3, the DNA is TGTGCCAGCTCACCGTTTCAGTCGGATACGCAGTATTTT. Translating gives CASSPFQSDTQYF.

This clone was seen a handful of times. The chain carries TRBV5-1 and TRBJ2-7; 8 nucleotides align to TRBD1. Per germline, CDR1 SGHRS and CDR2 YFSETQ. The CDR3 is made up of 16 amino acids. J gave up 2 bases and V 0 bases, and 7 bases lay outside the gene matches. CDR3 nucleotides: TGCGCCAGCAGCTTGGACCGGGACAGGAGGCCCTACGAGCAGTACTTC. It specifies CASSLDRDRRPYEQYF.

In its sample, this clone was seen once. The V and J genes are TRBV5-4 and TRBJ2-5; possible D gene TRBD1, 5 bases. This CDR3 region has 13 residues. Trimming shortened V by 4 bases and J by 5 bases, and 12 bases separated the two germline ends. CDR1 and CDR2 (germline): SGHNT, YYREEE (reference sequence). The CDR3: CASSGQGKETQYF. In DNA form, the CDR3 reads TGTGCCAGCAGCGGTCAGGGTAAGGAGACCCAGTACTTC. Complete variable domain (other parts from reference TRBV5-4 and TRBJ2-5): ETGVTQSPTHLIKTRGQQVTLRCSSQSGHNTVSWYQQALGQGPQFIFQYYREEENGRGNFPPRFSGLQFPNYSSELNVNALELDDSALYLCASSGQGKETQYFGPGTRLLVL.